Presented here are 25 T cell receptor beta chains from one specimen sequenced in a study of blood T cell repertoires in COVID-19. Clones were sequenced by immunoSEQ multiplex PCR, and TCRdb holds only the in-frame ones, with some missing. In the table there are tens of thousands of clones, more than 85% of which are singletons. Sequencing was carried out using peripheral blood. These receptors were obtained from a man aged 35 to 55 with COVID-19, enrolled during active disease.

The chain has TRBV3-1 (or the pseudogene TRBV3-2) and TRBJ2-5; 9 bases match TRBD2. CDR1 is LGHDT and CDR2 is YNNKEL in the germline V gene (reference sequence). V dropped 3 bases and J dropped 6; count of bases not matched to a gene: 5. The CDR3 is 14 residues long. CDR3 protein: CASSHSGGMKTQYF. DNA of the CDR3: TGTGCCAGCAGCCACAGCGGGGGGATGAAGACCCAGTACTTC.

The chain carries TRBV28 and TRBJ1-6; D is possibly TRBD1 (5 bases). CDR3 length: 13 residues. Deletions cut 7 bases from V and 9 bases from J, with 13 bases between. Germline V gives CDR1 MDHEN, CDR2 SYDVKM. CDR3 region: CASKGILGSPLHF. CDR3 coding DNA: TGTGCCAGCAAGGGGATTTTGGGTTCACCCCTCCACTTT.

This rearrangement joins TRBV18 to TRBJ2-3, with 9 bases lining up with TRBD2. Trimming at V came to 3 bases and at J to 1 base, leaving 8 bases not matched to a gene. From germline, CDR1 is KGHSH and CDR2 LQKENI. The CDR3 loop spans 17 amino acids. The DNA of the CDR3 is TGTGCCAGCTCACCCTCGGGCGGGGGGGGTGGCACAGATACGCAGTATTTT. Translating gives CASSPSGGGGGTDTQYF. The whole variable domain, filled in from reference TRBV18 and TRBJ2-3, reads NAGVMQNPRHLVRRRGQEARLRCSPMKGHSHVYWYRQLPEEGLKFMVYLQKENIIDESGMPKERFSAEFPKEGPSILRIQQVVRGDSAAYFCASSPSGGGGGTDTQYFGPGTRLTVL.

The gene calls are TRBV5-4 and TRBJ2-7, with 7 positions matching TRBD1. There are 14 residues in the CDR3. In germline, CDR1 is SGHNT, CDR2 YYREEE (reference sequence). V trimming: 5 bases; J trimming: 3 bases; junction bases outside the gene matches: 8. CDR3 in DNA: TGTGCCAGCAGTATAGGGGGCGTAATCTACGAGCAGTACTTC. Its translation: CASSIGGVIYEQYF. Filled out from reference TRBV5-4 and TRBJ2-7, the complete variable domain reads ETGVTQSPTHLIKTRGQQVTLRCSSQSGHNTVSWYQQALGQGPQFIFQYYREEENGRGNFPPRFSGLQFPNYSSELNVNALELDDSALYLCASSIGGVIYEQYFGPGTRLTVT.

The chain combines TRBV7-2 with TRBJ2-3, with TRBD2 matching 10 bases. The V gene end was trimmed by 4 bases and the J gene end by 14 bases; junction bases not matched to a gene: 15. The CDR3 totals 15 residues. Germline CDR1 SGHTA, CDR2 FQGNSA. In DNA form, the CDR3 reads TGTGCCAGCAGCTCCCCCCTCCTGAGAAGCGGGGGGGCGTATTTT. It codes for CASSSPLLRSGGAYF.

The J gene is TRBJ1-4, the V gene TRBV2; 7 bases align to TRBD1. J lost 8 bases, V lost 8 bases, and 5 bases had no gene match. The CDR3 totals 12 residues. The germline V gene encodes CDR1 SNHLY and CDR2 FYNNEI. Written as DNA, the CDR3 is TGTGCCAGCGCGACAGGGAGGGAAAAACTGTTTTTT. Amino acid sequence: CASATGREKLFF.

The gene calls are TRBV3-1 (or the pseudogene TRBV3-2) and TRBJ2-6, with TRBD1 matching 7 bases. The germline V gene has CDR1 LGHDT and CDR2 YNNKEL (reference sequence). The length of the CDR3 is 17 residues. Unmatched junction bases numbered 6, after V lost 2 bases and J lost 2 bases. This chain's CDR3 is CASSQLLDRAGANVLTF. The CDR3 coding sequence is TGTGCCAGCAGCCAACTTCTCGACAGGGCTGGGGCCAACGTCCTGACTTTC.

The gene calls are TRBV6-1 and TRBJ2-7; D gene ambiguous. Trimming left V 3 bases short and J 3 bases short, with 15 bases between. The germline CDR1 and CDR2 sequences are MNHNS and SASEGT. This CDR3 has 15 residues. The CDR3 DNA follows: TGTGCCAGCAGTGATGACGGAGTCCTCGGCTACGAGCAGTACTTC. Its protein is CASSDDGVLGYEQYF.

The chain employs TRBV7-2 and TRBJ2-1; 11 bases agree with TRBD2. CDR1 and CDR2 (germline): SGHTA, FQGNSA. With V trimmed by 6 bases and J by 8 bases, 3 bases remained unmatched. This CDR3 is 13 amino acids long. CDR3 DNA: TGTGCCAGCAGGTTACTAGCGGGGGATGAGCAGTTCTTC. Translating gives CASRLLAGDEQFF.

This chain connects TRBV30 to TRBJ1-1; D is ambiguous. Per germline, CDR1 GTSNPN and CDR2 SVGIG (reference sequence). Trimming removed 4 bases at V and 6 bases at J, with 12 bases between. This CDR3 has 12 amino acids. CDR3 sequence: CAWTIGEAEAFF. The CDR3 coding sequence is TGTGCCTGGACCATAGGCGAGGCTGAAGCTTTCTTT.

CDR3 region: CASSRGTVNSPLHF. The CDR3 region has the DNA TGTGCCAGCAGTCGAGGGACAGTTAATTCACCCCTCCACTTT. The chain uses TRBV6-4 and TRBJ1-6, with 7 bases fitting TRBD1. With 5 bases clipped from V and 6 bases from J, the junction kept 4 bases outside the gene matches. CDR1 is MRHNA, CDR2 SNTAGT, per germline. This CDR3 spans 14 amino acids.

J is TRBJ2-1 and V is TRBV28, with TRBD1 as a possible D gene (6 bases). V dropped 7 bases and J dropped 8 bases, with 15 bases sitting between them. The CDR3 extends over 13 amino acids. CDR1 and CDR2 from the germline V gene are MDHEN and SYDVKM. This CDR3 reads CASTLTRGDEQFF. The CDR3 bases are TGTGCCAGCACTCTAACCAGGGGCGATGAGCAGTTCTTC.

This chain links TRBV2 with TRBJ1-4, with 8 bases lining up with TRBD1. CDR3 length: 15 amino acids. Trimming cost V 5 bases and J 8 bases; bases outside gene matches: 10. Per germline, CDR1 SNHLY and CDR2 FYNNEI. DNA of the CDR3: TGTGCCAGCAGTCTGTGGGACAGGCAAAGGGAAAAACTGTTTTTT. It specifies CASSLWDRQREKLFF. Complete variable domain (other parts from reference TRBV2 and TRBJ1-4): EPEVTQTPSHQVTQMGQEVILRCVPISNHLYFYWYRQILGQKVEFLVSFYNNEISEKSEIFDDQFSVERPDGSNFTLKIRSTKLEDSAMYFCASSLWDRQREKLFFGSGTQLSVL.

The rearrangement links TRBV13 to TRBJ2-5; D gene ambiguous. The CDR3 has 12 residues. V lost 4 bases and J lost 2, with 5 bases in between. Germline CDR1 is PRHDT and CDR2 is FYEKMQ (reference sequence). The CDR3 is CASSSRQETQYF. CDR3 bases: TGTGCCAGCAGCTCCAGGCAAGAGACCCAGTACTTC. Looking up the rest from reference TRBV13 and TRBJ2-5 gives the full variable domain: AAGVIQSPRHLIKEKRETATLKCYPIPRHDTVYWYQQGPGQDPQFLISFYEKMQSDKGSIPDRFSAQQFSDYHSELNMSSLELGDSALYFCASSSRQETQYFGPGTRLLVL.

This chain uses TRBV7-9 with TRBJ2-7; tentatively, D is TRBD1 (6 bases). V lost 8 bases, J lost 1 base, and 9 bases lay in between. This CDR3 contains 12 residues. The germline V gene encodes CDR1 SEHNR and CDR2 FQNEAQ (reference sequence). CDR3 sequence (DNA): TGTGCCAGCCAGGGGAGTTCCTACGAGCAGTACTTC. It encodes CASQGSSYEQYF.

J is TRBJ2-1 and V is TRBV19, with D perhaps TRBD2 (5 bases). Germline CDR1 reads LNHDA; CDR2 reads SQIVND (reference sequence). The V end was cut by 3 bases, the J end by 9 bases, with 12 bases between. CDR3 size: 13 residues. The CDR3 DNA follows: TGTGCCAGTAGTATCAGGTCGGGGTCTGAGCAGTTCTTC. This gives the protein CASSIRSGSEQFF.

The V and J genes are TRBV30 and TRBJ1-2; tentatively, D is TRBD1 (5 bases). The germline V and J ends were trimmed by 0 bases and 4 bases, with 12 bases remaining between them. Germline-derived CDR1 and CDR2 are GTSNPN and SVGIG (reference sequence). This CDR3 is 14 amino acids long. CDR3 sequence: CAWSVPGPSYGYTF. In DNA form, the CDR3 reads TGTGCCTGGAGTGTCCCAGGGCCTTCCTATGGCTACACCTTC.

The chain combines TRBV6-5 with TRBJ2-7; 12 bases agree with TRBD1. The V segment lost 8 bases and the J segment 5 bases; nucleotides outside the gene matches: 7. CDR3 length: 14 amino acids. Per germline, CDR1 MNHEY and CDR2 SVGAGI. CDR3 protein: CASGGGQGANEQYF. In DNA, the CDR3 is TGTGCCAGCGGCGGGGGACAGGGGGCCAACGAGCAGTACTTC.

The chain recombines TRBV19 with TRBJ1-1; 7 positions agree with TRBD1. Germline assignment: CDR1 LNHDA and CDR2 SQIVND (reference sequence). This CDR3 region has 13 residues. The junction had 5 bases not matched to a gene; V was cut back by 7 bases and J by 3 bases. DNA of the CDR3: TGTGCCAGTAAACAGGGGTTCTACACTGAAGCTTTCTTT. Its protein is CASKQGFYTEAFF. Drawing the rest from reference TRBV19 and TRBJ1-1, the complete variable domain is DGGITQSPKYLFRKEGQNVTLSCEQNLNHDAMYWYRQDPGQGLRLIYYSQIVNDFQKGDIAEGYSVSREKKESFPLTVTSAQKNPTAFYLCASKQGFYTEAFFGQGTRLTVV.

Written as DNA, the CDR3 is TGTGCCATCAGTGAGTCGAGGGCAGGCTTGAACACTGAAGCTTTCTTT. Translation: CAISESRAGLNTEAFF. V gene TRBV10-3 combines with J gene TRBJ1-1; no definite D call. V lost 0 bases and J lost 0, with 11 bases in between. The CDR3 length is 16 residues. Per germline, CDR1 ENHRY and CDR2 SYGVKD.

The chain couples TRBV6-6 to TRBJ1-1, with D tentatively TRBD1 (5 bases). Per germline, CDR1 MNHNY and CDR2 SVGAGI (reference sequence). The CDR3 extends over 15 amino acids. Trimming left V 0 bases short and J 0 bases short, with 8 bases between. CDR3: CASSYSGQMNTEAFF. CDR3 nucleotides: TGTGCCAGCAGTTACTCGGGGCAGATGAACACTGAAGCTTTCTTT.

CDR3 DNA: TGTGCCAGCAGCTCCTCGGGTGGGGAGGGTGGCTACACCTTC. Translation: CASSSSGGEGGYTF. This sequence joins TRBV28 and TRBJ1-2; no firm D call. Between the trimmed V and J ends, which lost 6 bases and 7 bases, there was a span of 18 bases. This CDR3 is built from 14 residues. CDR1 MDHEN and CDR2 SYDVKM come from the germline V gene.

The V gene is TRBV27, the J gene TRBJ1-1, with 9 nucleotides matching TRBD1. There are 17 residues in the CDR3. Germline assignment: CDR1 MNHEY and CDR2 SMNVEV (reference sequence). Unmatched junction bases numbered 16, after V lost 0 bases and J lost 11 bases. CDR3 sequence: CASSLSPYKAGTGWAFF. The CDR3 DNA follows: TGTGCCAGCAGTTTATCGCCATACAAAGCCGGGACAGGGTGGGCTTTCTTT.

V and J are TRBV2 and TRBJ1-4; a weak D match, TRBD1 (5 bases). This CDR3 comprises 16 residues. In germline, CDR1 is SNHLY, CDR2 FYNNEI. The V end was cut by 6 bases, the J end by 5 bases, with 19 bases between. The CDR3 nucleotides are TGTGCCAGCAGCCAAACGGGGGTTAACAAAAATGAAAAACTGTTTTTT. Residues: CASSQTGVNKNEKLFF.

This chain uses TRBV19 with TRBJ1-5; D perhaps matches TRBD1 (5 bases). Trimming removed 6 bases from V and 1 base from J, with 10 bases in between. Per the germline V gene, CDR1 is LNHDA and CDR2 is SQIVND (reference sequence). The CDR3 length is 14 residues. CDR3 amino acids: CASSQGDSNQPQHF. Here the CDR3 DNA reads TGTGCCAGTAGCCAGGGTGACAGCAATCAGCCCCAGCATTTT.